This entry concerns a single T cell receptor (beta chain). Its target antigen remains unknown. Base qualities are not provided; no much larger clone lies one nucleotide away. The CDR3 has 13 amino acids, counting the end cysteine and phenylalanine. The sequence is cut down to CDR3 DNA, 39 bases in frame from base 1. From a lookup of the germline V gene, CDR1 and CDR2 are SNHLY and FYNNEI. The V end loses 2 bases and the J end loses 1 base, and a stretch of 6 bases separates them. These data are taken from a study of blood T cell repertoires in COVID-19 (dated by TCRdb to the early 2020s). About the full investigation: The collaborator samples originated in the United States, Italy and Spain and spanned the acute and convalescent phases of COVID-19. The sample metadata nearly always contained a de-identified subject ID, COVID-19 status, age in years and sex. The repertoires were released in a freely available public database meant as a resource for research on the immune response to SARS-CoV-2. Samples were obtained from the ongoing ImmuneRACE study (first 160 participants) and from 1,254 subjects provided by 6 global collaborators. The dataset comprised deeply sampled blood TCRbeta repertoires from subjects exposed to, actively infected with, or recovered from COVID-19. Where available, HLA class I and class II types were obtained from metadata supplied by the sample provider rather than from assay-based typing. The material from the prospective study consisted of cDNA or gDNA derived from T cells, B-cell-depleted T cells, or PBMCs. Findings and caveats that apply to the study as a whole: Clinical and demographic metadata were provided uncurated, with the amount varying by source and participant.

TCRbeta CDR3 regions were amplified from genomic DNA using the immunoSEQ Assay, a bias-controlled multiplex PCR. On the authors' methods: The number of nucleated cells in each sample was estimated by amplification of reference gene primers within the assay. Sequence reads were collapsed and filtered to measure the absolute abundance of every unique TCRbeta CDR3 rearrangement. Productive Simpson clonality was computed per sample as the square root of Simpson's diversity index over productive rearrangements. TCRdb limited this immuneACCESS table to in-frame rearrangements with V and J called. A share of clones is missing; checked studies link under half to unresolved V genes, and the rest is unexplained. That table supplies the V and J calls and clone size; D and trimming were determined from the DNA. The sample data list fewer than 500,000 clones, and approximately 90% of these were observed just once. Together, the top ten hold more than 0.85% of the sample.

Participants in the prospective study were aged about 18 to 95 years, lived in 20 to 30 United States geographic areas, and enrolled through a virtual design. In the prospective study, cohorts were assigned on the basis of participant-reported clinical history obtained from a screening survey and a study questionnaire. In the prospective study, mobile phlebotomists collected whole blood, serum and a nasopharyngeal or oropharyngeal swab from each participant. Participants in the prospective study had the option to provide additional blood draws and questionnaires over a 2-month period. Before DNA extraction, prospective study blood samples were shipped either frozen or at room temperature.

Specimen: PBMCs or T cells enriched from blood (not recorded which). Here the chain combines TRBV2 and TRBJ2-7; there is no confident call for the D gene. This receptor was identified in a woman aged 25 to 39 with acute COVID-19. The CDR3 region has the sequence CASSEFSSYEQYF. The base sequence is TGTGCCAGCAGTGAATTCAGTTCCTACGAGCAGTACTTC.